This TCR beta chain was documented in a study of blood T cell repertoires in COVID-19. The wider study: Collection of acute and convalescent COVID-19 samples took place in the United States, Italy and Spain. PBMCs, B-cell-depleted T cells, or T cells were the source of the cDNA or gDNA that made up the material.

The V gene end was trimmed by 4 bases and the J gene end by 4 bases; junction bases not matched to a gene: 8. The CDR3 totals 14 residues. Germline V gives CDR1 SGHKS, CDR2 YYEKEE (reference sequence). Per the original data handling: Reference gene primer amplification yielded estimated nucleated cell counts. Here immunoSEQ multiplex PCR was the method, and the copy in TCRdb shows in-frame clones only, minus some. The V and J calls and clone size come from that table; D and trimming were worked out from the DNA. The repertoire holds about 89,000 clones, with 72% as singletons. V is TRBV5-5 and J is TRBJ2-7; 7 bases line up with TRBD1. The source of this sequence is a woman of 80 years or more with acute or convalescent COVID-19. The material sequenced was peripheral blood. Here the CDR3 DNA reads TGTGCCAGCAGCCCAACGGGACAGTCTTACGAGCAGTACTTC. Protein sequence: CASSPTGQSYEQYF.